This T cell receptor (beta chain) was sequenced for a study of T cell responses to AZD1222 COVID-19 vaccine. The CDR3 is 15 amino acids. Trimming shortened V by 5 bases and J by 3 bases, and 14 bases separated the two germline ends. The germline V gene encodes CDR1 MNHEY and CDR2 SVGEGT. TCRdb's table, derived via immunoSEQ multiplex PCR, lists solely in-frame clones and lacks some. The data hold approximately 150,000 clones, with just under 95% observed a single time. The genes are TRBV6-2 or TRBV6-3 and TRBJ1-3; D remains unclear. This clonotype originated in an adult in good health. The sample was peripheral blood, taken on day 0 of AZD1222 vaccination. The CDR3 DNA sequence: TGTGCCAGCAGTAACCAGGCTGGGTGTGGAAACACCATATATTTT. This gives the protein CASSNQAGCGNTIYF.